The T cell receptor beta chain under discussion was sequenced for a study of T cell responses to AZD1222 COVID-19 vaccine. Recipients boosted at about 4 weeks or about 12 weeks are pooled. With regard to this clone: Its antigen is not known.

General study findings and limits: Two AZD1222 administrations were followed by greater Spike-specific TCR breadth and depth. Clonal diversity was possibly underestimated; the donors were predominantly white British and more often female.

The repertoire was sequenced with immunoSEQ multiplex PCR; TCRdb's copy has only in-frame clones and lacks some. Of roughly 180,000 clones in the sample, 91% were seen once. Trimming stripped 1 base from V and 3 bases from J, with 11 bases between. This CDR3 comprises 15 residues. CDR1 is MGHRA and CDR2 is YSYEKL in the germline V gene. The chain employs TRBV4-1 and TRBJ2-3, with D perhaps TRBD2 (5 bases). This sequence was found in an adult who received the AZD1222 COVID-19 vaccine. Sample: peripheral blood, taken 28 days after the second AZD1222 dose. The CDR3 loop is CASSQGGVRTDTQYF. The CDR3 DNA reads as TGCGCCAGCAGCCAAGGGGGAGTTAGGACAGATACGCAGTATTTT.